The 4 T cell receptor beta chains below were found in one sample sequenced in a study of T cells in narcolepsy (dated by TCRdb to 2016 to 2019). The library was prepared using the immunoSEQ multiplex PCR assay. The clones in this table, taken by TCRdb from immuneACCESS, are in-frame only. Not every clone is retained; where verified, under half of the shortfall comes from an unresolved V gene, and the cause of the rest is unknown. This sample comprises 35,000 or so clones, around 85% of them detected only once. The top ten constitute roughly 1.6% of the sample. Material for sequencing was CD45RA- memory CD4+ T cells from PBMCs. The meaning of the sample's cell subset or site label: memory T cells sorted ex vivo from peripheral blood. Receptor source: a human donor with narcolepsy.

The chain joins TRBV10-2 to TRBJ1-5, with 7 positions matching TRBD1. This CDR3 contains 14 residues. Germline CDR1 WSHSY, CDR2 SAAADI. The J segment lost 2 bases and the V segment lost 2 bases, leaving 0 bases of the junction unmatched. The CDR3 spells CASSERGRNQPQHF. CDR3 nucleotides: TGCGCCAGCAGTGAGAGGGGGCGCAATCAGCCCCAGCATTTT.

The genes are TRBV7-9 and TRBJ2-2; D gene uncertain. The germline V gene encodes CDR1 SEHNR and CDR2 FQNEAQ (reference sequence). Trimming removed 1 base at V and 4 bases at J, with 13 bases between. This CDR3 is 16 amino acids long. The CDR3 loop reads CASSLGGGFFTGELFF. The CDR3 region has the DNA TGTGCCAGCAGCTTAGGGGGTGGTTTCTTCACCGGGGAGCTGTTTTTT.

The V gene is TRBV6-5, the J gene TRBJ1-2; 7 bases agree with TRBD1. This CDR3 region has 13 residues. CDR1 and CDR2 from the germline V gene are MNHEY and SVGAGI. V dropped 6 bases and J dropped 7; count of bases not matched to a gene: 8. CDR3 coding DNA: TGTGCCAGCAGCAGACAGGGCCACCTTGGCTACACCTTC. This translates into CASSRQGHLGYTF.

This chain uses TRBV19 with TRBJ2-2, with D unclear. Germline CDR1 LNHDA, CDR2 SQIVND (reference sequence). The CDR3 is 16 residues long. V lost 1 base, J lost 0 bases, and 9 bases lay in between. CDR3 in amino acids: CASSIVASTNTGELFF. DNA of the CDR3: TGTGCCAGTAGTATAGTGGCGTCAACGAACACCGGGGAGCTGTTTTTT.